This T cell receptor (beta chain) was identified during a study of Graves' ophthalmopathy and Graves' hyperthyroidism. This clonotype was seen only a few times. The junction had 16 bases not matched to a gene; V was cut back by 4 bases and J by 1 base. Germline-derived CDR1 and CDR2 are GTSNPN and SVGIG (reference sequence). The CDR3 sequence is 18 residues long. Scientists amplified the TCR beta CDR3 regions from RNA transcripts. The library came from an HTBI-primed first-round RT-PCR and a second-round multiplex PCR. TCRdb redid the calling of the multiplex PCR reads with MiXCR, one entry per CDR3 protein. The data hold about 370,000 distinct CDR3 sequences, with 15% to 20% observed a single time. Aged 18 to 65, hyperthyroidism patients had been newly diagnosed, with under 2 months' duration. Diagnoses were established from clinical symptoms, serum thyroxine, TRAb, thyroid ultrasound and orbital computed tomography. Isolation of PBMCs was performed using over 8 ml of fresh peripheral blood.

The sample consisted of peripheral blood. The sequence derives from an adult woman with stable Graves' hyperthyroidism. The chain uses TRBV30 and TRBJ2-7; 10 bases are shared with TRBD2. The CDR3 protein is CAWKVRGRKREGSYEQYF. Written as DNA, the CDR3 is TGTGCCTGGAAGGTTCGGGGGAGAAAGCGGGAGGGATCCTACGAGCAGTACTTC.